This T cell receptor (beta chain) was obtained from a study of blood T cells in healthy people across ages. Study-wide points: In these data, TCR beta diversity tracked strongly with naive T cell percentage. Diversity was estimated from one million T cells, and these estimates were considered underestimates. Donor CMV status was unknown, possibly confounding expanded clonotype changes.

There were at least 5.5 micrograms of total RNA extracted from every sample. This CDR3 is built from 15 residues. V was pared by 0 bases and J by 6 bases, with 9 bases of the junction left unmatched. Germline CDR1 SGHRS, CDR2 YFSETQ. Combining a sample-barcoded 5' primer with a J-beta primer mix, a second PCR ran for about 6 to 11 cycles. TCRdb processed the 5' RACE reads anew with MiXCR; each CDR3 protein has one entry. Here the sample spans approximately 600,000 distinct CDR3 sequences, roughly 58% being singletons. A remark on this clonotype: Its specificity is unknown.

Sequences were obtained from blood. This sequence was found in a man aged 55 to 70 in good health. The chain links TRBV5-1 to TRBJ2-7; TRBD1 aligns across 7 bases. CDR3 nucleotides: TGCGCCAGCAGCTTGGAGGGACAGCCATTCAGCGAGCAGTACTTC. Translated: CASSLEGQPFSEQYF.